These 4 T cell receptor beta chains originate from one sample sequenced in a study of T cells after yellow fever vaccination. TCRdb fed the 5' RACE reads into MiXCR, producing one record per CDR3 protein. The sample has about 330,000 distinct CDR3 sequences; 4.1% are singletons. The source was PBMCs, collected 5 days after the yellow fever booster vaccination. The receptor source for this set is a man aged 18 to 30 who received the YFV17D yellow fever vaccine.

V usage is TRBV7-9 and J usage is TRBJ1-4, with a tentative D call TRBD1 (5 bases). The germline CDR1 and CDR2 sequences are SEHNR and FQNEAQ (reference sequence). The V and J ends lost 3 bases and 0 bases respectively, with 11 bases between them. The CDR3 length is 16 residues. CDR3 protein: CASSFARATTNEKLFF. CDR3 DNA sequence: TGTGCCAGCAGCTTCGCCAGGGCGACAACTAATGAAAAACTGTTTTTT.

V gene TRBV2 combines with J gene TRBJ1-2; 12 bases match TRBD1. CDR1 is SNHLY and CDR2 is FYNNEI in the germline V gene. This CDR3 region has 14 residues. Losses at the gene ends were 6 bases for V and 8 bases for J; bases not matched to a gene: 7. The CDR3 sequence: CASSPGQGARGYTF. The CDR3 DNA follows: TGTGCCAGCAGCCCGGGACAGGGGGCAAGAGGCTACACCTTC.

This rearrangement joins TRBV4-3 to TRBJ2-3; D is perhaps TRBD1 or TRBD2 (5 bases each). The V and J ends lost 0 bases and 5 bases respectively, with 12 bases between them. Germline lookup yields CDR1 LGHNA and CDR2 YSLEER. The CDR3 contains 15 residues. CDR3 amino acids: CASSQDTRGEDTQYF. The DNA for the CDR3 is TGCGCCAGCAGCCAAGATACACGAGGGGAAGATACGCAGTATTTT.

The CDR3 loop is CASARGLAGGRSDTQYF. CDR3 coding DNA: TGTGCTAGTGCCCGCGGACTAGCGGGGGGCCGTTCAGATACGCAGTATTTT. The V call is TRBV12-5, the J call TRBJ2-3; 14 bases agree with TRBD2. Germline V gives CDR1 LGHNT, CDR2 FRNRAP. Losses at the gene ends were 7 bases for V and 4 bases for J; bases not matched to a gene: 10. The CDR3 runs 17 residues.